These T cell receptor beta chains were read from a single sample in a study of CD8 T cells in ankylosing spondylitis. TCRdb reanalysed the 5' RACE reads using MiXCR and keeps one entry per CDR3 protein. The table lists over 200,000 distinct CDR3 sequences, about 18% of them singletons. Material for sequencing was blood, either unsorted or a sorted T cell fraction (not recorded which). The receptors originated from a male donor with ankylosing spondylitis. CDR3s include the opening cysteine and the closing phenylalanine or tryptophan.

v_gene: TRBV7-3; j_gene: TRBJ2-3; CDR3aa: CASSPEGGFGADTQYF
v_gene: TRBV3-1; j_gene: TRBJ2-3; CDR3aa: CASGGLAGVCITDTQYF
v_gene: TRBV7-9; j_gene: TRBJ1-1; CDR3aa: CASSLAGTLGPNTEAFF
v_gene: TRBV28; j_gene: TRBJ2-2; CDR3aa: CASSSRGSGELFF
v_gene: TRBV9; j_gene: TRBJ2-7; CDR3aa: CASSGPGSPYEQYF
v_gene: TRBV12-3/TRBV12-4; j_gene: TRBJ2-7; CDR3aa: CASSLGGPDYEQYF
v_gene: TRBV7-6; j_gene: TRBJ2-7; CDR3aa: CASSLEDSNEQYF
v_gene: TRBV27; j_gene: TRBJ2-7; CDR3aa: CASRGTGAPYEQYF
v_gene: TRBV6-2/TRBV6-3; j_gene: TRBJ2-7; CDR3aa: CASSILAGSYEQYF
v_gene: TRBV7-8; j_gene: TRBJ2-5; CDR3aa: CASIPPNTGEETQYF
v_gene: TRBV9; j_gene: TRBJ2-5; CDR3aa: CASSAGGFQEETQYF
v_gene: TRBV30; j_gene: TRBJ2-7; CDR3aa: CAWSVPRTYEQYF
v_gene: TRBV10-3; j_gene: TRBJ2-1; CDR3aa: CAISEVTASGVYNEQFF
v_gene: TRBV12-3/TRBV12-4; j_gene: TRBJ2-1; CDR3aa: CASSLTAREQFF
v_gene: TRBV5-1; j_gene: TRBJ1-3; CDR3aa: CASSSGPPSSGNTIYF
v_gene: TRBV4-2; j_gene: TRBJ2-6; CDR3aa: CASSALSSGANVLTF
v_gene: TRBV27; j_gene: TRBJ2-2; CDR3aa: CASSLRGVGELFF
v_gene: TRBV6-1; j_gene: TRBJ2-1; CDR3aa: CASSTSGSRSYNEQFF
v_gene: TRBV4-1; j_gene: TRBJ2-2; CDR3aa: CASWGNTGELFF
v_gene: TRBV4-1; j_gene: TRBJ2-5; CDR3aa: CASSHDKELTGTQYF
v_gene: TRBV12-3/TRBV12-4; j_gene: TRBJ2-2; CDR3aa: CASSLTANTGELFF
v_gene: TRBV15; j_gene: TRBJ2-5; CDR3aa: CATSGILWEETQYF
v_gene: TRBV29-1; j_gene: TRBJ1-4; CDR3aa: CSVERTGYGEKLFF
v_gene: TRBV27; j_gene: TRBJ2-5; CDR3aa: CASSLLGSPRETQYF
v_gene: TRBV20-1; j_gene: TRBJ2-7; CDR3aa: CSASQAGVAYEQYF
v_gene: TRBV30; j_gene: TRBJ2-3; CDR3aa: CAWSEVVGDTQYF
v_gene: TRBV19; j_gene: TRBJ1-2; CDR3aa: CASSIDNYGYTF
v_gene: TRBV4-3; j_gene: TRBJ2-3; CDR3aa: CASSQELLAASTDTQYF
v_gene: TRBV7-2; j_gene: TRBJ2-7; CDR3aa: CASSLAWALAGGSYEQYF
v_gene: TRBV4-1; j_gene: TRBJ2-1; CDR3aa: CASSQPNRDRNEQFF
v_gene: TRBV27; j_gene: TRBJ2-5; CDR3aa: CASSLTNSQTQYF
v_gene: TRBV7-2; j_gene: TRBJ2-7; CDR3aa: CASSLGTSGRGTYEQYF
v_gene: TRBV27; j_gene: TRBJ2-7; CDR3aa: CASSSGRAYEQYF
v_gene: TRBV7-9; j_gene: TRBJ2-6; CDR3aa: CASRESGANVLTF
v_gene: TRBV6-1; j_gene: TRBJ2-1; CDR3aa: CASSELNNEQFF
v_gene: TRBV27; j_gene: TRBJ2-1; CDR3aa: CASSLSHNEQFF
v_gene: TRBV13; j_gene: TRBJ1-2; CDR3aa: CASSLGTGGPYGYTF
v_gene: TRBV3-1; j_gene: TRBJ1-4; CDR3aa: CASSPPGPPGTNEKLFF
v_gene: TRBV5-4; j_gene: TRBJ1-1; CDR3aa: CASSPRGVAEAFF
v_gene: TRBV20-1; j_gene: TRBJ2-3; CDR3aa: CSARLLAGTDTQYF
v_gene: TRBV5-4; j_gene: TRBJ2-1; CDR3aa: CASSPILEDEQFF
v_gene: TRBV9; j_gene: TRBJ2-7; CDR3aa: CASSVGGDPGSYEQYF